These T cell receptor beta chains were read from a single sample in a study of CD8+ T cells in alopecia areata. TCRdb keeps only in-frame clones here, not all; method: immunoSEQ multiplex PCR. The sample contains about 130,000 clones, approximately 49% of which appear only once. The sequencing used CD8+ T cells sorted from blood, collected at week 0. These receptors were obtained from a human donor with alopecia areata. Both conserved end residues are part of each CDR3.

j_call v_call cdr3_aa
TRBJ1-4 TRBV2 CASSSDMGAEEKLFF
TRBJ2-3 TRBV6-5 CASSYSREYLTDTQYF
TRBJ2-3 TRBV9 CASSIPPDKDDTDTQYF
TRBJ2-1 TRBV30 CAWRDFRGAREQFF
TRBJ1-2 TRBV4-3 CASSQDGTTGIGYTF
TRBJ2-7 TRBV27 CASSFARGLAGNEQYF
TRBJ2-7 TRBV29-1 CSVEDPGTGTYEQYF
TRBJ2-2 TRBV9 CASKRGVDGELFF
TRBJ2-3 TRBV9 CASSVEQSTDTQYF
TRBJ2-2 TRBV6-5 CASSYGQRGGGELFF
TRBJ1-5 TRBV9 CASSAGVGLPPQHF
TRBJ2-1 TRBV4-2 CASSQASGWDNEQFF
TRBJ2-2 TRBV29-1 CSVTAPGIPNTGELFF
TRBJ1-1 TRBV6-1 CASSEPYHGITEAFF
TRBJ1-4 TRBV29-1 CSVRGEGEKLFF
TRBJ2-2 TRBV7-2 CASSFRGRDTGELFF
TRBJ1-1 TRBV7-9 CASSPGGQGKNTEAFF
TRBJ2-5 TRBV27 CASSWSSGDQQETQYF
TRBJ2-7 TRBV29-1 CSVLAGPGYEQYF
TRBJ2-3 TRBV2 CASSESGGPTDTQYF
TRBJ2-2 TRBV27 CASSQQGAIGELFF
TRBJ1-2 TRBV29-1 CSVYRDSENYGYTF
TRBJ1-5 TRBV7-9 CASSLEGIQPQHF
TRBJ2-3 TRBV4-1 CASSQYPDRADTQYF
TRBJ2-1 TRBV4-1 CASSHPLPTIVNEQFF
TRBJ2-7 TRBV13 CASSGNRELGEQYF
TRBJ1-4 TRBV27 CASSPYAQGASEKLFF
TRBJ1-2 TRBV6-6 CASSYSDQGYGYTF
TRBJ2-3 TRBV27 CASSPGGLTQYF
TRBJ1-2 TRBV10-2 CASSDQGSLYGYTF
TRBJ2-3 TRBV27 CASSWGQGRTDTQYF
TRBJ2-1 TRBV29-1 CSAEPPLAGSYNEQFF
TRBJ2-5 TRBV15 CATSRVGETQYF
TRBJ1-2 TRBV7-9 CASSQRDRGRYGYTF
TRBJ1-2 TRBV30 CAWAVSADYGYTF